Below are 30 T cell receptor beta chains sequenced from a single sample in a study of early T cells in non-severe SARS-CoV-2 infection. One entry per CDR3 protein results from TCRdb running MiXCR on the 5' RACE reads. The sample yields 60,000 to 75,000 distinct CDR3 sequences, 10% to 15% seen once. Sequencing was done on a sample of whole blood. These receptors were obtained from an adult who was a healthcare worker with PCR-confirmed SARS-CoV-2 infection or an uninfected control (not recorded which).

This clonotype was counted ten times or more. The chain employs TRBV2 and TRBJ1-4, with TRBD1 as a possible D gene (6 bases). V was pared by 6 bases and J by 4 bases, with 15 bases between. The CDR3 loop spans 15 amino acids. In germline, CDR1 is SNHLY, CDR2 FYNNEI. Here the CDR3 reads CASSVYGQFNEKLFF. The CDR3 nucleotides read TGTGCCAGCAGCGTATATGGACAGTTTAATGAAAAACTGTTTTTT.

This clonotype was recorded at least ten times. The chain recombines TRBV30 with TRBJ1-4; D unresolved. Per the germline V gene, CDR1 is GTSNPN and CDR2 is SVGIG (reference sequence). This CDR3 has 14 residues. V lost 3 bases to trimming and J lost 8 bases, with 16 bases between them. CDR3 in amino acids: CAWSQGSFGEKLFF. CDR3 bases: TGTGCCTGGAGCCAAGGTAGTTTCGGCGAAAAACTGTTTTTT. Full variable domain (missing parts from reference TRBV30 and TRBJ1-4): SQTIHQWPATLVQPVGSPLSLECTVEGTSNPNLYWYRQAAGRGLQLLFYSVGIGQISSEVPQNLSASRPQDRQFILSSKKLLLSDSGFYLCAWSQGSFGEKLFFGSGTQLSVL.

This clonotype came up many times. This chain joins TRBV10-3 and TRBJ2-3; D could derive from TRBD1 or TRBD2 (5 bases each). The CDR3 totals 14 residues. The V end lost 2 bases, the J end lost 0 bases, and 6 bases lay between the germline ends. Germline V lookup: CDR1 ENHRY, CDR2 SYGVKD. The CDR3 DNA sequence: TGTGCCATCAGTGAGGGGGACAGCACAGATACGCAGTATTTT. Its protein product is CAISEGDSTDTQYF.

The DNA of the CDR3 is TGTGCCACCTCTCGGGGTGACACCGGGGAGCTGTTTTTT. It encodes CATSRGDTGELFF. V and J are TRBV12-3 or TRBV12-4 and TRBJ2-2; possible D gene TRBD2, 5 bases. With 10 bases removed from V and 3 bases from J, the gap between germline ends came to 12 bases. This CDR3 contains 13 residues.

The sample holds a few counts of this clonotype. V gene TRBV5-4 combines with J gene TRBJ2-5; possibly TRBD1 or TRBD2 for D (5 bases each). This CDR3 contains 14 residues. In germline, CDR1 is SGHNT, CDR2 YYREEE (reference sequence). Trimming removed 2 bases from V and 1 base from J, with 9 bases in between. CDR3 sequence: CASSLTGTQETQYF. The CDR3 DNA sequence: TGTGCCAGCAGCTTAACCGGGACCCAAGAGACCCAGTACTTC.

This clonotype was counted at least ten times. The rearrangement links TRBV4-1 to TRBJ1-1; a weak D match, TRBD1 (5 bases). The CDR3 length is 15 residues. Germline assignment: CDR1 MGHRA and CDR2 YSYEKL. Trimming took off 0 bases at V and 11 bases at J, with 19 bases between the two ends. CDR3 in DNA: TGCGCCAGCAGCCAAGACTCGTTCCAGGCGGAGGGGGCTTTCTTT. Amino acids: CASSQDSFQAEGAFF.

This clonotype has only a few counts. The J gene is TRBJ2-7, the V gene TRBV19; D unresolved. Germline-derived CDR1 and CDR2 are LNHDA and SQIVND (reference sequence). V was pared by 4 bases and J by 5 bases, with 18 bases between. The CDR3 is 15 residues long. The CDR3 coding sequence is TGTGCCAGTAGTAGGGTCGCGATTAACGCCAACGAGCAGTACTTC. It is translated as CASSRVAINANEQYF.

In its sample, this clonotype was seen a few times. The rearrangement joins TRBV4-1 to TRBJ2-7; 10 positions match TRBD2. Trimming cost V 1 base and J 1 base; bases outside gene matches: 4. CDR1 is MGHRA, CDR2 YSYEKL, per germline. CDR3 length: 16 residues. The CDR3, as DNA: TGCGCCAGCAGCCAAGTCGCTAGCGGGAGATCCTACGAGCAGTACTTC. This encodes CASSQVASGRSYEQYF.

The chain recombines TRBV14 with TRBJ1-2; D unclear. CDR1 is SGHDN and CDR2 is FVKESK in the germline V gene. CDR3 length: 16 residues. The V and J ends lost 0 bases and 2 bases respectively, with 13 bases between them. The DNA of the CDR3 is TGTGCCAGCAGCCAAGATGTTGGGATTTCCAACTATGGCTACACCTTC. It codes for CASSQDVGISNYGYTF.

This clonotype was observed many times. The CDR3 nucleotides read TGTGCCAGCAGCCCCAACTCCTTATCGACTAGCGGGACTCCTCCTGGGGTAGAGACCCAGTACTTC. Translation: CASSPNSLSTSGTPPGVETQYF. The J gene is TRBJ2-5, the V gene TRBV21-1; the DNA was not used to check the table's D call, TRBD2. TRBV21-1 is shown as a pseudogene. CDR3 length: 22 residues.

This clonotype was counted ten times or more. This sequence joins TRBV7-9 and TRBJ2-7; D not resolved. The CDR3 runs 13 residues. Germline-derived CDR1 and CDR2 are SEHNR and FQNEAQ (reference sequence). With 1 base removed from V and 3 bases from J, the gap between germline ends came to 7 bases. CDR3 sequence: CASSLGLIYEQYF. The CDR3 bases are TGTGCCAGCAGCTTAGGGTTGATCTACGAGCAGTACTTC.

In this sample, this clonotype turned up a few times. This chain links TRBV6-1 with TRBJ2-2, with D hard to call. The V end was cut by 2 bases, the J end by 6 bases, with 13 bases between. This CDR3 has 15 residues. CDR1 is MNHNS, CDR2 SASEGT, per germline. The CDR3 sequence: CASSEKASGPGELFF. DNA of the CDR3: TGTGCCAGCAGTGAAAAGGCGTCCGGCCCCGGGGAGCTGTTTTTT.

This clonotype was found a few times. This chain links TRBV7-2 with TRBJ1-2; D uncertain. The CDR3 loop spans 14 amino acids. Trimming pared 4 bases from V and 4 bases from J, leaving 13 bases between. The V gene's germline CDR1 is SGHTA and CDR2 FQGNSA. In DNA form, the CDR3 reads TGTGCCAGCAGCTCCCCTTCTATTGTCTATGGCTACACCTTC. The encoded protein is CASSSPSIVYGYTF.

The chain employs TRBV5-5 and TRBJ1-2; no reliable D call. The ends were cut back, 4 bases at V and 1 base at J, with 8 bases in the middle. The CDR3 is made up of 13 amino acids. The V gene's germline CDR1 is SGHKS and CDR2 YYEKEE (reference sequence). CDR3 amino acids: CASSVNGNYGYTF. The CDR3 DNA is TGTGCCAGCAGCGTCAATGGTAACTATGGCTACACCTTC. Full variable domain (remainder filled in from reference TRBV5-5 and TRBJ1-2): DAGVTQSPTHLIKTRGQQVTLRCSPISGHKSVSWYQQVLGQGPQFIFQYYEKEERGRGNFPDRFSARQFPNYSSELNVNALLLGDSALYLCASSVNGNYGYTFGSGTRLTVV.

This clonotype has just a few counts. The chain employs TRBV29-1 and TRBJ2-1; tentatively, D is TRBD1 or TRBD2 (5 bases each). The CDR3 loop spans 19 amino acids. V shed 3 bases and J shed 0 bases, with 24 bases lying between them. The germline CDR1 and CDR2 sequences are SQVTM and ANQGSEA. The CDR3 reads CSVDFGTPIRGRSYNEQFF. DNA for the CDR3: TGCAGCGTTGACTTCGGGACCCCCATTCGCGGTCGCTCCTACAATGAGCAGTTCTTC.

This chain connects TRBV11-2 to TRBJ2-3; TRBD1 matches 11 bases. CDR3 size: 15 residues. Germline assignment: CDR1 SGHAT and CDR2 FQNNGV. J was trimmed by 3 bases and V by 6 bases; bases with no gene match: 5. CDR3 sequence reads: CASRTGTGGTDTQYF. CDR3 bases: TGTGCCAGCAGGACCGGGACAGGGGGTACAGATACGCAGTATTTT.

There are a few counts of this clonotype. V and J are TRBV4-1 and TRBJ2-1; no clear D gene. Trimming stripped 2 bases from V and 5 bases from J, with 13 bases between. Germline-derived CDR1 and CDR2 are MGHRA and YSYEKL. CDR3 length equals 15 residues. The CDR3, as DNA: TGCGCCAGCAGCCAATCCCAGACACTCAACAATGAGCAGTTCTTC. Its translation: CASSQSQTLNNEQFF.

This clonotype was seen at least ten times. The rearrangement joins TRBV28 to TRBJ1-3; D is undetermined. Trimming removed 4 bases at V and 0 bases at J, with 16 bases between. Germline assignment: CDR1 MDHEN and CDR2 SYDVKM. The CDR3 length is 17 residues. The CDR3 is CASSSHSRINSGNTIYF. The CDR3 region has the DNA TGTGCCAGCAGTTCCCACTCGAGGATAAACTCTGGAAACACCATATATTTT.

This clonotype was counted ten times or more. This chain uses TRBV10-3 with TRBJ2-7; D is undetermined. CDR1 and CDR2 from the germline V gene are ENHRY and SYGVKD. The CDR3 spans 17 residues. V lost 0 bases to trimming and J lost 2 bases, with 17 bases between them. CDR3 nucleotide sequence: TGTGCCATCAGTGAGTCCGGGCTAGTAGGAATCCCCTACGAGCAGTACTTC. Translating it yields CAISESGLVGIPYEQYF.

The chain joins TRBV15 to TRBJ2-3, with D maybe TRBD1 (5 bases). Trimming left V 9 bases short and J 4 bases short, with 11 bases between. The length of the CDR3 is 12 residues. Germline loops: CDR1 LNHNV, CDR2 YYDKDF (reference sequence). The CDR3 loop is CATKGIADTQYF. CDR3 nucleotide sequence: TGTGCCACTAAGGGGATTGCAGATACGCAGTATTTT.

J is TRBJ2-7 and V is TRBV18, with D possibly TRBD2 on 7 matching bases. Germline V CDR1 and CDR2: KGHSH, LQKENI. The CDR3 covers 15 residues. V gave up 2 bases and J gave up 3 bases, with 14 bases separating them. The CDR3 loop reads CASSPSGGSFYEQYF. DNA for the CDR3: TGTGCCAGCTCACCATCGGGGGGCTCCTTCTACGAGCAGTACTTC.

The chain employs TRBV6-2 or TRBV6-3 and TRBJ1-1; TRBD1 is a possible D gene (5 bases). CDR3 length: 14 amino acids. CDR1 and CDR2 (germline): MNHEY, SVGEGT. V was pared by 2 bases and J by 3 bases, with 10 bases between. The CDR3 spells CASSYAGTDTEAFF. In DNA form, the CDR3 reads TGTGCCAGCAGTTACGCAGGGACCGACACTGAAGCTTTCTTT.

This clonotype appeared a few times. CDR3 DNA: TGTGCCAGCAGTTCCAGGTCGAATCAGCCCCAGCATTTT. It codes for CASSSRSNQPQHF. This chain links TRBV27 with TRBJ1-5; D gene uncertain. Germline loops: CDR1 MNHEY, CDR2 SMNVEV (reference sequence). Deletions cut 4 bases from V and 4 bases from J, with 8 bases between. The CDR3 length is 13 residues.

This clonotype was found a few times. The V gene is TRBV12-3 or TRBV12-4, the J gene TRBJ2-2; D gene unclear. The length of the CDR3 is 13 residues. The germline V and J ends were trimmed by 7 bases and 6 bases, with 12 bases remaining between them. CDR3 amino acids: CASMVVRAGELFF. The DNA for the CDR3 is TGTGCCAGCATGGTGGTTCGCGCCGGGGAGCTGTTTTTT.

This clonotype was detected many times. The chain carries TRBV12-3 or TRBV12-4 and TRBJ1-5; D ambiguous. V was pared by 5 bases and J by 5 bases, with 10 bases between. The CDR3 length is 13 residues. The CDR3 loop reads CASSPNGDQPQHF. CDR3 bases: TGTGCCAGCAGTCCGAACGGTGATCAGCCCCAGCATTTT.

This clonotype was detected ten times or more. The genes are TRBV2 and TRBJ2-5; 9 nucleotides agree with TRBD1. The CDR3 loop spans 13 amino acids. Germline lookup yields CDR1 SNHLY and CDR2 FYNNEI. With V trimmed by 7 bases and J by 5 bases, 5 bases remained unmatched. CDR3 region: CASNQDRGETQYF. Written as DNA, the CDR3 is TGTGCCAGCAACCAAGACAGGGGGGAGACCCAGTACTTC.

The rearrangement uses TRBV6-1 and TRBJ2-2; D is undetermined. This CDR3 comprises 14 residues. Trimming took 1 base from V and 8 from J, leaving 11 bases between them. CDR1 MNHNS and CDR2 SASEGT come from the germline V gene. The CDR3 here is CASSEENWSGELFF. For the CDR3, the DNA is TGTGCCAGCAGTGAAGAAAACTGGTCAGGGGAGCTGTTTTTT.

The CDR3 coding sequence is TGCGCCAGCAGCTTTCGCACAGATACGCAGTATTTT. Amino acids: CASSFRTDTQYF. This chain links TRBV5-1 with TRBJ2-3; D is undetermined. V lost 2 bases to trimming and J lost 1 base, with 2 bases between them. Germline CDR1 SGHRS, CDR2 YFSETQ. The CDR3 extends over 12 amino acids.

This clonotype was recorded a few times. The V gene is TRBV3-1, the J gene TRBJ2-7; 8 bases map to TRBD1. CDR1 LGHDT and CDR2 YNNKEL come from the germline V gene (reference sequence). The CDR3 extends over 15 amino acids. V dropped 0 bases and J dropped 6; count of bases not matched to a gene: 7. The CDR3 region is CASSQEDRDFGEQYF. The DNA of the CDR3 is TGTGCCAGCAGCCAAGAGGACAGGGACTTTGGCGAGCAGTACTTC.

The sample holds a few counts of this clonotype. The chain recombines TRBV4-2 with TRBJ1-4; D is ambiguous. The V end was cut by 0 bases, the J end by 3 bases, with 11 bases between. The CDR3 loop spans 16 amino acids. Per germline, CDR1 LGHNA and CDR2 YNFKEQ. CDR3 nucleotide sequence: TGTGCCAGCAGCCAAGATGCGGGAGCGGCTAATGAAAAACTGTTTTTT. Encoded protein: CASSQDAGAANEKLFF.